The entry below gives a single T cell receptor beta chain sequence along with its context. A J-beta primer mix and a sample-barcoded 5' primer were used in a second PCR of roughly 6 to 11 cycles. A template-switch adaptor that had 12 random nucleotides put a tag on each cDNA molecule. TCRdb analysed the 5' RACE reads with MiXCR anew, one entry per CDR3 protein. The sample yields under 700,000 distinct CDR3 sequences, around 24% seen once. Germline lookup yields CDR1 SGHTA and CDR2 FQGTGA. The CDR3 runs 17 residues. These data originate in a study of blood T cells in healthy people across ages. The same data also went into a second study, on T cells of mothers and their children.

This TCR was recovered from a boy younger than 18 in good health. Sequencing used blood. The chain links TRBV7-3 to TRBJ2-5, with 11 bases lining up with TRBD2. The DNA end is a closer match to TRBJ2-1, so the J assignment may be wrong. In DNA form, the CDR3 reads TGTGCCAGCAGCTTAAACCCGGGGACTAGCGGAATAAATGAGCAGTTCTTC. Translation: CASSLNPGTSGINEQFF.